One sample yielded the 13 T cell receptor beta chains listed below, sequenced in a study of blood T cells in healthy people across ages. Then a second PCR, running roughly 7 to 11 cycles, was carried out with a sample-barcoded 5' primer and a J-beta primer mix. MiXCR was run by TCRdb on the 5' RACE reads, yielding one entry per CDR3 protein. The sample contains about 730,000 distinct CDR3 sequences, 35% to 45% of which appear only once. The specimen was blood. All receptors derive from a woman aged 55-75 years in good health.

CDR3 loop: CASSRTIGIGEQFF. As DNA, the CDR3 is TGTGCCAGCAGTAGGACTATCGGGATCGGTGAGCAGTTCTTC. V gene TRBV12-3 or TRBV12-4 combines with J gene TRBJ2-1, with a tentative D call TRBD2 (6 bases). The CDR3 is 14 residues long. Trimming shortened V by 5 bases and J by 9 bases, and 17 bases separated the two germline ends.

The V and J genes are TRBV20-1 and TRBJ1-1; D is perhaps TRBD1 (6 bases). Trimming took off 4 bases at V and 5 bases at J, with 20 bases between the two ends. In germline, CDR1 is DFQATT, CDR2 SNEGSKA (reference sequence). This CDR3 region has 15 residues. CDR3 sequence reads: CSATSEGTGRTEAFF. For the CDR3, the DNA is TGCAGTGCTACATCCGAGGGAACAGGGCGTACTGAAGCTTTCTTT.

This clonotype has a handful of counts. V and J are TRBV6-1 and TRBJ2-3; 7 bases fit TRBD1. The junction had 6 bases not matched to a gene; V was cut back by 10 bases and J by 2 bases. Germline loops: CDR1 MNHNS, CDR2 SASEGT. This CDR3 contains 13 residues. The DNA of the CDR3 is TGTGCCAATAAAGACAGGGTCACAGATACGCAGTATTTT. The encoded protein is CANKDRVTDTQYF.

This clonotype occurred a few times. The J gene is TRBJ2-1, the V gene TRBV27, with 9 positions matching TRBD2. This CDR3 is 14 amino acids long. Trimming took 4 bases from V and 5 from J; bases not matched to a gene: 3. Germline loops: CDR1 MNHEY, CDR2 SMNVEV (reference sequence). The CDR3 sequence: CASSWLAGNNEQFF. DNA for the CDR3: TGTGCCAGCAGTTGGCTAGCGGGGAACAATGAGCAGTTCTTC.

This clonotype was observed a handful of times. The chain has TRBV7-3 and TRBJ2-5; 8 bases map to TRBD2. V dropped 5 bases and J dropped 5; count of bases not matched to a gene: 13. The CDR3 is made up of 16 amino acids. In germline, CDR1 is SGHTA, CDR2 FQGTGA. CDR3 sequence reads: CASSPNGREGWETQYF. As DNA, the CDR3 is TGTGCCAGCAGCCCCAATGGACGGGAGGGTTGGGAGACCCAGTACTTC.

A remark on this clonotype: One junction end disagrees with the germline gene, perhaps due to a read error. This chain uses TRBV3-1 with TRBJ2-5; TRBD1 matches 9 bases. Germline-derived CDR1 and CDR2 are LGHDT and YNNKEL (reference sequence). This CDR3 contains 15 residues. CDR3: CASSRTGDAFGTRYF. As DNA, the CDR3 is TGTGCCAGCAGCCGGACAGGGGACGCTTTTGGGACCCGGTACTTC.

V and J are TRBV4-1 and TRBJ1-6, with 8 positions matching TRBD1. J was trimmed by 9 bases and V by 0 bases; bases with no gene match: 7. Germline V gene lookup returns CDR1 MGHRA and CDR2 YSYEKL. This CDR3 is 16 amino acids long. CDR3 residues: CASSQEGQAITSPLHF. Written as DNA, the CDR3 is TGCGCCAGCAGCCAAGAGGGACAGGCCATTACTTCACCCCTCCACTTT.

The chain uses TRBV7-2 and TRBJ2-5; 8 nucleotides match TRBD1. The DNA matches TRBJ2-7 better at its end, which makes the J call doubtful. Germline V gives CDR1 SGHTA, CDR2 FQGNSA. The CDR3 totals 14 residues. Here the CDR3 reads CASSLVDRAYEQYF. CDR3 DNA sequence: TGTGCCAGCAGCTTAGTGGACAGGGCCTACGAGCAGTACTTC.

This chain links TRBV21-1 with TRBJ1-4; TRBD1, the table's D call, was not compared with the DNA. TRBV21-1 is a listed pseudogene. The CDR3 spans 18 residues. This CDR3 is CASSTPGQELKAHEKLFF. The CDR3 DNA is TGTGCCAGCAGCACTCCCGGCCAGGAGCTGAAGGCTCATGAAAAACTGTTTTTT.

The V and J genes are TRBV6-2 or TRBV6-3 and TRBJ2-5; D possibly corresponds to TRBD1 (6 bases). Trimming removed 1 base at V and 2 bases at J, with 11 bases between. The CDR3 contains 15 residues. Germline V gene lookup returns CDR1 MNHEY and CDR2 SVGEGT. The CDR3 sequence is CASSYLGGLQETQYF. The CDR3 nucleotides read TGTGCCAGCAGTTACTTAGGGGGTTTACAAGAGACCCAGTACTTC.

This clonotype was seen a handful of times. The chain is built from TRBV4-1 and TRBJ1-5, with unresolved D. CDR1 is MGHRA, CDR2 YSYEKL, per germline. The CDR3 is 13 amino acids. Trimming left V 0 bases short and J 6 bases short, with 6 bases between. The CDR3 here is CASSQEEGQPQHF. In DNA form, the CDR3 reads TGCGCCAGCAGCCAAGAGGAGGGTCAGCCCCAGCATTTT.

This clonotype was picked up many times. This rearrangement joins TRBV6-6 to TRBJ2-3, with 9 bases matching TRBD1. With V trimmed by 5 bases and J by 0 bases, 6 bases remained unmatched. Germline CDR1 MNHNY, CDR2 SVGAGI (reference sequence). The CDR3 runs to 16 residues. In DNA form, the CDR3 reads TGTGCCAGCAGTCTGGGGACAGGGAGGAGCACAGATACGCAGTATTTT. Amino acid sequence: CASSLGTGRSTDTQYF.

The chain links TRBV4-3 to TRBJ2-7; 10 nucleotides agree with TRBD2. V lost 0 bases, J lost 2 bases, and 4 bases stayed unmatched. The CDR3 length is 16 residues. CDR1 and CDR2 (germline): LGHNA, YSLEER. CDR3 protein: CASSQDYLAGAYEQYF. The CDR3 DNA reads TGCGCCAGCAGCCAAGATTATCTAGCGGGGGCCTACGAGCAGTACTTC.